Listed below are T cell receptor beta chains from one sample, sequenced in a study of regulatory T cells in long-lasting Graves disease. TCRdb reprocessed the multiplex PCR reads via MiXCR and lists one record per CDR3 protein. The sample yields 520,000 or so distinct CDR3 sequences, 9.5% to 15% seen once. These data were also reused for a study on T cells in Graves' hyperthyroidism and ophthalmopathy.

Material: peripheral blood mononuclear cells (PBMCs), obtained at new diagnosis, from a patient treated with antithyroid drugs. The source of these receptors is a woman in her thirties with Graves disease. CDR3s include the opening cysteine and the closing phenylalanine or tryptophan. D genes are given only for firm matches. Not all rows give a size; the values are once, few, many and, for expanded clones, a class.

D gene: NA; J gene: TRBJ2-3; clone size: NA; V gene: TRBV10-3; CDR3 protein: CAISESDTQYF; CDR3 DNA: TGTGCCATCAGTGAGTCAGATACGCAGTATTTT
D gene: TRBD1; J gene: TRBJ1-6; clone size: NA; V gene: TRBV19; CDR3 protein: CASSAPTGSAYNSPLHF; CDR3 DNA: TGTGCCAGTAGTGCCCCGACAGGGAGCGCCTATAATTCACCCCTCCACTTT
D gene: TRBD1; J gene: TRBJ1-3; clone size: many; V gene: TRBV20-1; CDR3 protein: CSARGQGYRNTIYF; CDR3 DNA: TGCAGTGCTAGAGGACAGGGGTATCGAAACACCATATATTTT
D gene: NA; J gene: TRBJ1-5; clone size: few; V gene: TRBV12-3/TRBV12-4; CDR3 protein: CASAYSGREEPQHF; CDR3 DNA: TGTGCCAGCGCATATTCGGGGCGGGAGGAGCCCCAGCATTTT
D gene: TRBD2; J gene: TRBJ2-7; clone size: many; V gene: TRBV7-2; CDR3 protein: CASSFLAGENYEQYF; CDR3 DNA: TGTGCCAGCAGCTTCCTAGCGGGAGAAAACTACGAGCAGTACTTC
D gene: TRBD1; J gene: TRBJ2-7; clone size: few; V gene: TRBV7-8; CDR3 protein: CASSQQGVEYEQYF; CDR3 DNA: TGTGCCAGCAGTCAACAGGGGGTAGAATACGAGCAGTACTTC
D gene: TRBD2; J gene: TRBJ2-7; clone size: many; V gene: TRBV12-5; CDR3 protein: CASGFWVAGIQSYEQYF; CDR3 DNA: TGTGCTAGTGGTTTTTGGGTAGCGGGCATCCAGTCCTACGAGCAGTACTTC
D gene: TRBD1; J gene: TRBJ2-1; clone size: few; V gene: TRBV4-2; CDR3 protein: CASSPRQGAPNEQFF; CDR3 DNA: TGTGCCAGCAGCCCTAGACAGGGGGCACCGAATGAGCAGTTCTTC
D gene: NA; J gene: TRBJ2-7; clone size: NA; V gene: TRBV5-6; CDR3 protein: CASSFDLRGSGNEQYF; CDR3 DNA: TGTGCCAGCAGCTTCGATCTCAGGGGCTCAGGGAACGAGCAGTACTTC
D gene: NA; J gene: TRBJ2-7; clone size: many; V gene: TRBV7-9; CDR3 protein: CASSFVAGMSYEQYF; CDR3 DNA: TGTGCCAGCAGCTTCGTGGCAGGCATGTCCTACGAGCAGTACTTC
D gene: TRBD1; J gene: TRBJ2-2; clone size: many; V gene: TRBV12-3/TRBV12-4; CDR3 protein: CASSRGQGNTGELFF; CDR3 DNA: TGTGCCAGCAGCCGGGGACAGGGTAACACCGGGGAGCTGTTTTTT
D gene: NA; J gene: TRBJ1-1; clone size: NA; V gene: TRBV5-1; CDR3 protein: CASSPWEGRIEAFF; CDR3 DNA: TGCGCCAGCAGCCCCTGGGAGGGGAGGATCGAAGCTTTCTTT